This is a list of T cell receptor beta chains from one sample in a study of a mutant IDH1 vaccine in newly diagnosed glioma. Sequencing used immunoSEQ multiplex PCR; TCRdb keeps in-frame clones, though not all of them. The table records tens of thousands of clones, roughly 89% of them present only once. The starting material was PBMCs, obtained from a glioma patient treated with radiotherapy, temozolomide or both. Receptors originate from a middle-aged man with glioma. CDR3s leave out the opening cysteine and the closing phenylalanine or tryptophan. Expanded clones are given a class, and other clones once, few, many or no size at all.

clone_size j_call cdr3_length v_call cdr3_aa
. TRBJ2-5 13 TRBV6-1 ASYPGTSGFETQY
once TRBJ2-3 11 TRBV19 ASRSGSTDTQY
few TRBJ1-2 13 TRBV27 ASSVRQGLNYGYT
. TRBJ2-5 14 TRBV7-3 ASSLGRATYQETQY
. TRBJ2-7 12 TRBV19 ASRRAGGPYEQY
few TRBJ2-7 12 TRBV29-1 SVRRAGRHYEQY
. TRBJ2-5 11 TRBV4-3 ASSLLLQETQY
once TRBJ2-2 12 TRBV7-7 ASSLGGGTGELF
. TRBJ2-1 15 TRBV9 ASSVGGSGPAYNEQF
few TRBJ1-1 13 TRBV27 ASSLQGSVSTEAF
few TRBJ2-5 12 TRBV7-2 ASSKTGMEETQY
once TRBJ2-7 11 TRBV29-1 SVEGGDSYEQY
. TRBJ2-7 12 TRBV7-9 ASSLASGNHEQY
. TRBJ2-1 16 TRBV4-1 ASSQGTSGGSSYNEQF
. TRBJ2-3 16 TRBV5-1 ASSGTLAGVVFVDTQY
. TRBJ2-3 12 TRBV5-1 ASSPRGQGDTQY
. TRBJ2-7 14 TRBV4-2 ASSQKGAGIIYEQY